This is a list of T cell receptor beta chains from one sample in a study of CD8+ T cells in alopecia areata. Generated by immunoSEQ multiplex PCR, the TCRdb table keeps only in-frame clones and is missing some. The repertoire has over 150,000 clones, under 60% of them found once; the top ten carry roughly 12%. Source: CD8+ T cells sorted from blood, taken at week 24, from a patient treated with tofacitinib. The origin of the receptors is a human donor with alopecia areata. CDR3s include the opening cysteine and the closing phenylalanine or tryptophan. The order of the fields is J gene, clone size, V gene, CDR3 protein. Part of the rows lack a size; the others show once, few, many or a class for expanded clones.

j_call: TRBJ1-4
clone_size: -
v_call: TRBV25-1
cdr3_aa: CAERGAEKLFF

j_call: TRBJ2-3
clone_size: -
v_call: TRBV5-6
cdr3_aa: CASIQRSAASTDTQYF

j_call: TRBJ1-5
clone_size: few
v_call: TRBV2
cdr3_aa: CASSETTVNNQPQHF

j_call: TRBJ2-1
clone_size: -
v_call: TRBV7-9
cdr3_aa: CASSPSGGAFYNEQFF

j_call: TRBJ2-7
clone_size: -
v_call: TRBV7-2
cdr3_aa: CASSLVDGFDEQYF

j_call: TRBJ2-5
clone_size: -
v_call: TRBV6-6
cdr3_aa: CASSYLDRVQETQYF

j_call: TRBJ1-5
clone_size: -
v_call: TRBV4-2
cdr3_aa: CASSQGDSGNQPQHF

j_call: TRBJ2-2
clone_size: -
v_call: TRBV6-1
cdr3_aa: CASSERTGNTGELFF

j_call: TRBJ1-2
clone_size: few
v_call: TRBV5-1
cdr3_aa: CASGKGSFYGYTF

j_call: TRBJ2-7
clone_size: few
v_call: TRBV2
cdr3_aa: CASSDFGGTGYEQYF

j_call: TRBJ2-6
clone_size: -
v_call: TRBV19
cdr3_aa: CASRGASSGANVLTF

j_call: TRBJ2-7
clone_size: few
v_call: TRBV29-1
cdr3_aa: CSVEDTGSHYEQYF

j_call: TRBJ2-7
clone_size: -
v_call: TRBV27
cdr3_aa: CASSRPGDEQYF

j_call: TRBJ2-3
clone_size: -
v_call: TRBV2
cdr3_aa: CASWGRTSTDTQYF

j_call: TRBJ2-2
clone_size: -
v_call: TRBV4-1
cdr3_aa: CASSQEIGGANTGELFF

j_call: TRBJ2-1
clone_size: -
v_call: TRBV19
cdr3_aa: CASSIEGPPSSYNEQFF

j_call: TRBJ2-7
clone_size: -
v_call: TRBV29-1
cdr3_aa: CSAGNSYEQYF

j_call: TRBJ1-2
clone_size: -
v_call: TRBV6-5
cdr3_aa: CASSYSGQPNYGYTF

j_call: TRBJ2-7
clone_size: -
v_call: TRBV5-6
cdr3_aa: CASSSPGQIYEQYF

j_call: TRBJ1-2
clone_size: -
v_call: TRBV13
cdr3_aa: CASSLVGGRSGYTF

j_call: TRBJ2-1
clone_size: -
v_call: TRBV9
cdr3_aa: CASSVPLGGGLNEQFF

j_call: TRBJ2-3
clone_size: once
v_call: TRBV13
cdr3_aa: CASSFPGDSEYF

j_call: TRBJ1-1
clone_size: -
v_call: TRBV19
cdr3_aa: CASSIGAEAFF

j_call: TRBJ2-3
clone_size: few
v_call: TRBV2
cdr3_aa: CASLGDSGGRADTQYF

j_call: TRBJ2-2
clone_size: -
v_call: TRBV14
cdr3_aa: CASSDEWDASLTGELFF

j_call: TRBJ1-6
clone_size: -
v_call: TRBV4-1
cdr3_aa: CASSQIGGGTHNSPLHF

j_call: TRBJ1-2
clone_size: few
v_call: TRBV29-1
cdr3_aa: CSGGRETGYGYTF

j_call: TRBJ2-3
clone_size: -
v_call: TRBV7-9
cdr3_aa: CASSFSLGGTDTQYF

j_call: TRBJ2-1
clone_size: -
v_call: TRBV5-1
cdr3_aa: CASSLREGYNEQFF